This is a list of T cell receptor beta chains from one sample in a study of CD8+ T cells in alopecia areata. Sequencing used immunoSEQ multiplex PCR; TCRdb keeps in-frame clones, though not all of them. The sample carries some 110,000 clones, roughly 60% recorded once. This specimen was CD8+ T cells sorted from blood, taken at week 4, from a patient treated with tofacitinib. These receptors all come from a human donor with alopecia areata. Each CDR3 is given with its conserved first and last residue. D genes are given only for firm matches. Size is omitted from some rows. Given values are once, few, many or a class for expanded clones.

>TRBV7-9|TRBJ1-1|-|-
CASSLGSGDEAFF
TGTGCCAGCAGCTTAGGGTCTGGGGATGAAGCTTTCTTT
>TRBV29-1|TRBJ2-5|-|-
CSVEGQRQETQYF
TGCAGCGTTGAAGGACAGCGACAAGAGACCCAGTACTTC
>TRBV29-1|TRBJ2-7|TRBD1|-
CSVRNPGQGFNEQYF
TGCAGCGTTCGAAATCCGGGACAGGGTTTTAACGAGCAGTACTTC
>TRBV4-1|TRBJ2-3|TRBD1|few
CASSLRQGEGTDTQYF
TGCGCCAGCAGCCTCCGACAGGGGGAAGGCACAGATACGCAGTATTTT
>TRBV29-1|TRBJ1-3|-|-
CSVEEGSGAIYF
TGCAGCGTTGAAGAGGGGTCCGGAGCCATATATTTT
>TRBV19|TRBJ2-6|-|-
CASSSDSSGANVLTF
TGTGCCAGTAGTAGCGACAGCTCTGGGGCCAACGTCCTGACTTTC
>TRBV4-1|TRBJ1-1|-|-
CASSDSENTEAFF
TGCGCCAGCAGTGACAGTGAGAACACTGAAGCTTTCTTT
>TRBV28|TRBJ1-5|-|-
CASSLNEGNQPQHF
TGTGCCAGCAGTTTAAATGAGGGCAATCAGCCCCAGCATTTT
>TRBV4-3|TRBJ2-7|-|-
CASSQDLGMGAYEQYF
TGCGCCAGCAGCCAAGATCTTGGTATGGGGGCCTACGAGCAGTACTTC
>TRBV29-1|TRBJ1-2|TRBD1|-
CSVTRDRGNGYTF
TGCAGCGTTACGCGGGACAGGGGCAATGGCTACACCTTC
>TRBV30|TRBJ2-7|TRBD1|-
CAWTSGQGDEQYF
TGTGCCTGGACCAGCGGACAGGGGGACGAGCAGTACTTC
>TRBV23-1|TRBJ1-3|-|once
CASSLPGRNTIYF
TGCGCCAGCAGTCTCCCAGGGCGAAACACCATATATTTT
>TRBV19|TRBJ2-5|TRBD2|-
CASSIVGGTKETQYF
TGTGCCAGTAGTATAGTCGGGGGGACCAAAGAGACCCAGTACTTC
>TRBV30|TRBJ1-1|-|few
CAWSVVYPEVNTEAFF
TGTGCCTGGAGTGTTGTTTACCCTGAGGTGAACACTGAAGCTTTCTTT
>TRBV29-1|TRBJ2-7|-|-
CSVEDRRGYEQYF
TGCAGCGTTGAAGATCGGCGCGGCTACGAGCAGTACTTC
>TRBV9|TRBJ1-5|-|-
CASSVDPNQPQHF
TGTGCCAGCAGCGTAGATCCCAATCAGCCCCAGCATTTT
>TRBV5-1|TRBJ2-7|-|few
CASSLFASGDEQYF
TGCGCCAGCAGCTTGTTCGCATCAGGGGACGAGCAGTACTTC
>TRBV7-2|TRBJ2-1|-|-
CASSLEQAYDNEQFF
TGTGCCAGCAGCTTAGAACAGGCCTACGACAATGAGCAGTTCTTC
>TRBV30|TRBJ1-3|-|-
CAWGTGGNTIYF
TGTGCCTGGGGTACAGGTGGAAACACCATATATTTT
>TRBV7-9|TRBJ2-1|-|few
CASSLENEQFF
TGTGCCAGCAGCTTGGAGAATGAGCAGTTCTTC
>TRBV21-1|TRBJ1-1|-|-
CASTCNGGGARTEAFF
TGTGCCAGCACCTGTAACGGAGGGGGCGCCCGGACTGAAGCTTTCTTT
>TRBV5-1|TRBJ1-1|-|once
CASSFGTRNTEAFF
TGCGCCAGCAGCTTTGGGACAAGGAACACTGAAGCTTTCTTT
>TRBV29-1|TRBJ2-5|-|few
CSVVGEETQYF
TGCAGCGTTGTTGGGGAAGAGACCCAGTACTTC
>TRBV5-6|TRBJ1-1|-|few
CASSASEGWNTEAFF
TGTGCCAGCAGCGCAAGTGAGGGCTGGAACACTGAAGCTTTCTTT
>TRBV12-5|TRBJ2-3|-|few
CASGLIGGSSTDTQYF
TGTGCTAGTGGTTTGATTGGAGGGTCTAGCACAGATACGCAGTATTTT
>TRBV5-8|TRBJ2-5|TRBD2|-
CASSSGLAGEQETQYF
TGTGCCAGCAGCTCGGGACTAGCGGGGGAACAAGAGACCCAGTACTTC
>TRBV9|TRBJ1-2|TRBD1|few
CASSGDRVGYTF
TGTGCCAGCAGCGGGGACAGGGTTGGCTACACCTTC
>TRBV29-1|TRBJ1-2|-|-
CSVEDIGYGAWGYTF
TGCAGCGTTGAAGATATCGGGTACGGGGCTTGGGGCTACACCTTC
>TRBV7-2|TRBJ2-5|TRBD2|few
CASSLAGIGEGRETQYF
TGTGCCAGCAGCTTAGCGGGAATAGGGGAGGGGCGAGAGACCCAGTACTTC
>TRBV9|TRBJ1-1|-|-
CASSVDLNTEAFF
TGTGCCAGCAGCGTCGACCTGAACACTGAAGCTTTCTTT
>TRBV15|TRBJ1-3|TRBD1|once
CATSSGQASSGNTIYF
TGTGCCACCAGCTCGGGACAGGCGAGCTCTGGAAACACCATATATTTT
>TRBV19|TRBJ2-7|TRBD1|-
CASSGQAYEQYF
TGTGCCAGTAGTGGACAGGCCTACGAGCAGTACTTC
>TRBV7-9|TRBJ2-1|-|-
CASSLAPPYGQFF
TGTGCCAGCAGCTTAGCGCCCCCATATGGGCAGTTCTTC